Listed below are T cell receptor beta chains from one sample, sequenced in a study of T cell changes during pregnancy in multiple sclerosis. Here immunoSEQ multiplex PCR was the method, and the copy in TCRdb shows in-frame clones only, minus some. The repertoire holds some 85,000 clones, with over 90% as singletons. The sample was peripheral blood, taken in the third trimester of pregnancy. These TCRs come from a female donor with multiple sclerosis, enrolled in a pregnancy study. CDR3s include the opening cysteine and the closing phenylalanine or tryptophan. Each record gives: J gene, D gene, V gene, clone size, CDR3 DNA, CDR3 protein. A D gene is named only where the DNA matches it firmly. Some rows have no size entry. The others give once, few or many, or a class for an expanded clone.

TRBJ1-2,TRBD1,TRBV10-3,-,TGTGCCATCAGTGCATCCACAGGGGAATTCTATGGCTACACCTTC,CAISASTGEFYGYTF
TRBJ2-3,-,TRBV2,-,TGTGCCAGCAGTGAGGAACAGGGCATCCCTAGCACAGATACGCAGTATTTT,CASSEEQGIPSTDTQYF
TRBJ2-7,-,TRBV5-4,-,TGTGCCAGCAGCTGGGGCCCAGGGTCCTCTCTCGAGCAGTACTTC,CASSWGPGSSLEQYF
TRBJ1-1,TRBD1,TRBV5-6,-,TGTGCCAGCAGCTTAGGCTTAGACAGGGGGAGGACAGGTGAAGCTTTCTTT,CASSLGLDRGRTGEAFF
TRBJ2-5,-,TRBV5-6,-,TGTGCCAGCAGCAGAAGACTCACGGGGGTAGAGACCCAGTACTTC,CASSRRLTGVETQYF
TRBJ2-3,-,TRBV2,-,TGTGCCAAAACCCCGGACTCGGCACAAAATACGCAGTATTTT,CAKTPDSAQNTQYF
TRBJ1-2,TRBD1,TRBV18,-,TGTGCCAGCTCACCTGGGACAGGACGTGGCTACACCTTC,CASSPGTGRGYTF
TRBJ2-3,-,TRBV6-4,-,TGTGCCAGCAGTGACCTCGGAGAGGGCCCGACAGATACGCAGTATTTT,CASSDLGEGPTDTQYF
TRBJ2-1,TRBD1,TRBV7-9,-,TGTGCCAGCAGCAAGACAGGGACCTCCTACAATGAGCAGTTCTTC,CASSKTGTSYNEQFF
TRBJ2-4,-,TRBV6-5,-,TGTGCCAGCTCAACTGGAGGGGCGGCCAAAAACATTCAGTACTTC,CASSTGGAAKNIQYF
TRBJ2-5,TRBD2,TRBV13,-,TGTGCCAGCAGCCCGGGACTAGCGGGAGTAGAGGAAGAGACCCAGTACTTC,CASSPGLAGVEEETQYF
TRBJ2-7,-,TRBV6-1,-,TGTGCCAGCACAAGCGGCTACGAGCAGTACTTC,CASTSGYEQYF
TRBJ2-1,TRBD1,TRBV7-7,-,TGTGCCAGCAGCTCGCGAGACCCCGGGACAGCAGCCTACAATGAGCAGTTCTTC,CASSSRDPGTAAYNEQFF
TRBJ2-3,TRBD2,TRBV28,-,TGTGCCAGCAGTTTATGGAGTAGCGGGAAGGTTGATACGCAGTATTTT,CASSLWSSGKVDTQYF
TRBJ2-7,TRBD1,TRBV15,-,TGTGCCACCAGCAGAGATAGGACAGGGCAGCGCGAGCAGTACTTC,CATSRDRTGQREQYF
TRBJ2-2,TRBD1,TRBV19,once,TGTGCCAGTAGTTACGGGACAGGGATCGGGGAGCTGTTTTTT,CASSYGTGIGELFF
TRBJ1-2,-,TRBV15,few,TGTGCCACCAGCAGGGACACTTATGGCTACACCTTC,CATSRDTYGYTF
TRBJ1-1,TRBD1,TRBV27,-,TGTGCCAGCAGCCGGACAGGGGGACTACCCAAAGCTTTCTTT,CASSRTGGLPKAFF
TRBJ2-4,-,TRBV4-1,-,TGCGCCAGCAGCCCTCAAACACCACAGGGCATTCAGTACTTC,CASSPQTPQGIQYF
TRBJ1-1,-,TRBV4-3,-,TGCGCCAGCAGCCAAGATCAGGGGCGGAACACTGAAGCTTTCTTT,CASSQDQGRNTEAFF